This is a list of T cell receptor beta chains from one sample in a study of beta chain features in type 1 diabetes. Generated by immunoSEQ multiplex PCR, the TCRdb table keeps only in-frame clones and is missing some. The sample lists roughly 610,000 clones, roughly 16% occurring once. The sample comprised naive CD4+ T cells from blood. These receptors originate from a man younger than 35 in good health. The CDR3 runs from the conserved cysteine through the conserved F or W. A D gene is named only where the DNA matches it firmly. Clone size is shown for a subset of rows, as once, few, many or a class of expanded clone.

v_call	clone_size	j_call	d_call	cdr3_nt	cdr3_aa
TRBV7-2	few	TRBJ1-5	TRBD1	TGTGCCAGCAGCTTCGACAGGGGTAGCAATCAGCCCCAGCATTTT	CASSFDRGSNQPQHF
TRBV7-3	-	TRBJ1-1	TRBD1	TGTGCCAGCAGCTCAACAGGGGCAGAAGCTTTCTTT	CASSSTGAEAFF
TRBV4-3	-	TRBJ2-7	TRBD2	TGCGCCAGCAGCCAAGGGATTAGCGGGGCTGCCAACTCCTACGAGCAGTACTTC	CASSQGISGAANSYEQYF
TRBV18	-	TRBJ1-1	-	TGTGCCAGCTCACCAGGCAGCAGGGACACTGAAGCTTTCTTT	CASSPGSRDTEAFF
TRBV30	-	TRBJ2-3	TRBD2	TGTGCCTGGAGTGTACCTGCGGGGGGGGGCACAGATACGCAGTATTTT	CAWSVPAGGGTDTQYF
TRBV19	-	TRBJ2-7	-	TGTGCCAGTAGTATATCGCGACGGACCTACGAGCAGTACTTC	CASSISRRTYEQYF
TRBV7-9	few	TRBJ1-1	-	TGTGCCAGCAGCTTAGGGGGTAATGAAGCTTTCTTT	CASSLGGNEAFF
TRBV12-5	few	TRBJ1-1	TRBD1	TGTGCTAGTGGTTTGGTAGTCGGGACAGGGGCAGCGAACACTGAAGCTTTCTTT	CASGLVVGTGAANTEAFF
TRBV6-6	few	TRBJ1-2	-	TGTGCCATCAGTGGATCGGGACACCGGAGTTCCGGCTACACCTTC	CAISGSGHRSSGYTF
TRBV15	-	TRBJ1-4	-	TGTGCCACCAGCAGAGATACTCAGGGTTCTAATGAAAAACTGTTTTTT	CATSRDTQGSNEKLFF
TRBV29-1	-	TRBJ2-7	-	TGCAGCGTGACAGGGAGGTTCTCCTACGAGCAGTACTTC	CSVTGRFSYEQYF
TRBV7-2	-	TRBJ2-5	TRBD2	TGTGCCAGCAGCTTATACGCCGAGTGGGGGACTAGCGGAAAGACCCAGTACTTC	CASSLYAEWGTSGKTQYF
TRBV9	few	TRBJ1-1	-	TGTGCCAGCAGCGGACAGAAGAACACTGAAGCTTTCTTT	CASSGQKNTEAFF
TRBV28	-	TRBJ2-7	-	TGTGCCAGCAGTCCCCCAAAGTACGAGCAGTACTTC	CASSPPKYEQYF
TRBV6-5	few	TRBJ1-6	-	TGTGCCAGCAGTTACGGGCGCACGTCACCCCTCCACTTT	CASSYGRTSPLHF
TRBV4-3	-	TRBJ2-5	TRBD2	TGCGCCAGCAGCCGCCTTCGACTAGCGGGGGGGCCTGAGACCCAGTACTTC	CASSRLRLAGGPETQYF
TRBV5-6	-	TRBJ1-1	-	TGTGCCAGCAGCTTGGGGGGACTAGGGGCCGCTGAAGCTTTCTTT	CASSLGGLGAAEAFF